This TCR beta chain originates from a study of blood T cell repertoires in COVID-19. Study-level background: Sites across the United States, Italy and Spain contributed samples from acute and convalescent COVID-19. From T cells, B-cell-depleted T cells, or PBMCs came the material, which was cDNA or gDNA.

Per the original methods: Amplification of reference gene primers was used by the study to estimate nucleated cell counts. TCRdb keeps only in-frame clones here, not all; method: immunoSEQ multiplex PCR. The V and J calls and clone size come from that table; D and trimming were worked out from the DNA. The sample consists of fewer than 250,000 clones, roughly 91% of them appearing once. In germline, CDR1 is MNHNS, CDR2 SASEGT. After removal of 1 base from V and 7 bases from J, the junction contained 13 bases not matched to a gene. CDR3 length: 17 amino acids. The sequence derives from a human donor in a cohort sampled during active COVID-19. Source material: peripheral blood. The rearrangement links TRBV6-1 to TRBJ2-1; the match to TRBD2 covers 7 bases. In nucleotides, the CDR3 is TGTGCCAGCAGTGAAGGGGGTTGGGGGAGGGCCGTTAATGAGCAGTTCTTC. It encodes CASSEGGWGRAVNEQFF.